The 26 T cell receptor beta chains below come from one sample, sequenced in a study of shared clonotypes between healthy human individuals. Using immunoSEQ multiplex PCR, the repertoire was profiled, and TCRdb retains in-frame clones only, with some absent. This sample yields more than 600,000 clones, of which 92% are seen a single time; 20% to 25% belongs to the top ten. As defined, naive CD8 cells were CD45RO-negative and positively selected for CCR7, with terminally differentiated effector memory CD45RA+ cells excluded. Sequencing was performed on naive CD8+ T cells sorted from blood. The receptors stem from a man aged 30-40 years in good health.

This sequence joins TRBV19 and TRBJ2-2, with 7 bases that match TRBD2. V shed 4 bases, J shed 3 bases, and the junction held 8 bases outside the gene matches. This CDR3 spans 16 amino acids. Germline V CDR1 and CDR2: LNHDA, SQIVND (reference sequence). CDR3 nucleotide sequence: TGTGCCAGTAGTACGAGGTCGGGAGGAGACACCGGGGAGCTGTTTTTT. It yields the protein CASSTRSGGDTGELFF.

V gene TRBV5-1 combines with J gene TRBJ2-7; maybe TRBD2 (5 bases). The CDR3 is made up of 15 amino acids. CDR1 is SGHRS and CDR2 is YFSETQ in the germline V gene. Trimming cost V 0 bases and J 4 bases, with 14 bases left between them. CDR3 nucleotide sequence: TGCGCCAGCAGCTTGGAGGACTGGAAGCTTTACGAGCAGTACTTC. Its protein is CASSLEDWKLYEQYF.

The chain is built from TRBV27 and TRBJ2-7; 8 bases fit TRBD2. Per the germline V gene, CDR1 is MNHEY and CDR2 is SMNVEV (reference sequence). The CDR3 consists of 13 residues. V lost 8 bases to trimming and J lost 3 bases; unmatched junction nucleotides: 6. CDR3 DNA: TGTGCCAGCTCCCGGACTAGCTTCTACGAGCAGTACTTC. This codes for CASSRTSFYEQYF.

The rearrangement links TRBV4-1 to TRBJ1-4; possibly TRBD1 for D (5 bases). V dropped 3 bases and J dropped 0 bases, with 14 bases sitting between them. Germline V lookup: CDR1 MGHRA, CDR2 YSYEKL. This CDR3 has 17 amino acids. The chain's CDR3 is CASSHAGTTATNEKLFF. The CDR3 nucleotides read TGCGCCAGCAGCCATGCCGGGACCACAGCAACTAATGAAAAACTGTTTTTT.

This chain uses TRBV7-8 with TRBJ2-5; D not resolved. Trimming left V 5 bases short and J 1 base short, with 20 bases between. The CDR3 is 17 residues long. Germline values: CDR1 SGHVS, CDR2 FQNEAQ. As DNA, the CDR3 is TGTGCCAGCAGCCACGGACGGTTTACTTTGGGCCAAGAGACCCAGTACTTC. Protein product: CASSHGRFTLGQETQYF.

Worth noting for this clone: Its ends do not fully match the called genes, so a read error is possible. The chain employs TRBV7-7 and TRBJ2-6, with TRBD1 matching 10 bases. CDR1 and CDR2 from the germline V gene are SSHAT and FNYEAQ (reference sequence). The CDR3 sequence is 20 residues long. The CDR3 DNA follows: TGTGCTAGCAAAAATCTCACTGGGGACAGGGGACCCTCTGGGGCCAACGTCCTGACTTTC. Encoded protein: CASKNLTGDRGPSGANVLTF.

The genes are TRBV9 and TRBJ1-3; D is uncertain. CDR1 is SGDLS, CDR2 YYNGEE, per germline. V gave up 0 bases and J gave up 1 base, with 8 bases separating them. There are 15 residues in the CDR3. Here the CDR3 DNA reads TGTGCCAGCAGCGTAGTATCGGGGTCTGGAAACACCATATATTTT. It yields the protein CASSVVSGSGNTIYF. The full variable domain, completed using reference TRBV9 and TRBJ1-3, is DSGVTQTPKHLITATGQRVTLRCSPRSGDLSVYWYQQSLDQGLQFLIQYYNGEERAKGNILERFSAQQFPDLHSELNLSSLELGDSALYFCASSVVSGSGNTIYFGEGSWLTVV.

Comment on this clone: At the DNA level, this CDR3 is encoded by other sequences in the same sample as well. The V call is TRBV27, the J call TRBJ2-7; D ambiguous. The V and J ends lost 6 bases and 2 bases respectively, with 11 bases between them. This CDR3 region has 13 residues. From germline, CDR1 is MNHEY and CDR2 SMNVEV (reference sequence). CDR3: CASSLGVAYEQYF. CDR3 coding DNA: TGTGCCAGCAGCCTTGGGGTCGCCTACGAGCAGTACTTC.

V and J are TRBV19 and TRBJ1-2; D unclear. The germline CDR1 and CDR2 sequences are LNHDA and SQIVND (reference sequence). The CDR3 loop spans 15 amino acids. Trimming removed 3 bases from V and 5 bases from J, with 16 bases in between. CDR3 in DNA: TGTGCCAGTAGTATGACCGGAGGTGGTGGATATGGCTACACCTTC. As protein: CASSMTGGGGYGYTF.

The V gene is TRBV6-5, the J gene TRBJ2-7, with 13 bases identical to TRBD2. The CDR3 is 14 residues long. The V gene end was trimmed by 6 bases and the J gene end by 4 bases; junction bases not matched to a gene: 3. CDR1 MNHEY and CDR2 SVGAGI come from the germline V gene. CDR3: CASSRLAGGYEQYF. The CDR3 nucleotides are TGTGCCAGCAGCCGACTAGCGGGGGGATACGAGCAGTACTTC.

The rearrangement links TRBV11-2 to TRBJ2-7; TRBD2 aligns across 9 bases. V lost 1 base, J lost 5 bases, and 15 bases stayed unmatched. The CDR3 runs to 18 residues. Germline V gives CDR1 SGHAT, CDR2 FQNNGV. The CDR3 bases are TGTGCCAGCAGCTTAGGAACGGCGTGGCGGGAGGGCCTAAACGAGCAGTACTTC. Its translation is CASSLGTAWREGLNEQYF.

This chain uses TRBV19 with TRBJ2-7; TRBD1 is a possible D gene (6 bases). V was pared by 9 bases and J by 1 base, with 13 bases between. The germline V gene encodes CDR1 LNHDA and CDR2 SQIVND (reference sequence). This CDR3 contains 13 residues. CDR3 loop: CASGPDSSYEQYF. CDR3 DNA sequence: TGTGCCAGCGGCCCGGACAGTTCCTACGAGCAGTACTTC.

About this clone: Other DNA sequences in the sample encode the same CDR3. V usage is TRBV29-1 and J usage is TRBJ2-1; D is unresolved. Germline V gives CDR1 SQVTM, CDR2 ANQGSEA. This CDR3 is 10 amino acids long. V was shortened by 4 bases and J by 7 bases, with 5 bases between the two germline ends. As DNA, the CDR3 is TGCAGCGTTGCGGGTAATGAGCAGTTCTTC. Its protein product is CSVAGNEQFF.

This clone was counted once. This chain joins TRBV27 and TRBJ2-2, with 9 positions matching TRBD1. The CDR3 length is 18 residues. Per the germline V gene, CDR1 is MNHEY and CDR2 is SMNVEV (reference sequence). The V segment lost 5 bases and the J segment 4 bases; nucleotides outside the gene matches: 14. Here the CDR3 reads CASSLAFGDRAGTGELFF. CDR3 sequence (DNA): TGTGCCAGCAGTCTCGCTTTCGGGGACAGGGCAGGCACCGGGGAGCTGTTTTTT.

The CDR3 here is CASRDASGSAETQYF. CDR3 DNA sequence: TGTGCCAGCAGGGATGCTAGCGGGAGTGCAGAGACCCAGTACTTC. This rearrangement joins TRBV7-9 to TRBJ2-5, with 10 bases aligning to TRBD2. J lost 4 bases, V lost 6 bases, and 8 bases had no gene match. Per the germline V gene, CDR1 is SEHNR and CDR2 is FQNEAQ (reference sequence). CDR3 length: 15 amino acids.

The J gene is TRBJ2-7, the V gene TRBV19; 8 bases line up with TRBD2. Trimming removed 5 bases from V and 0 bases from J; junction bases left unmatched: 3. Germline V CDR1 and CDR2: LNHDA, SQIVND (reference sequence). This CDR3 comprises 14 residues. The CDR3 region has the DNA TGTGCCAGTAGTGTTACTAGCGGCTCCTACGAGCAGTACTTC. Amino acid sequence: CASSVTSGSYEQYF.

The chain recombines TRBV29-1 with TRBJ2-1; D is undetermined. The CDR3 sequence is 13 residues long. Germline loops: CDR1 SQVTM, CDR2 ANQGSEA. V was trimmed by 4 bases and J by 2 bases, leaving 9 bases between them. CDR3 loop: CSVAASPYNEQFF. DNA of the CDR3: TGCAGCGTTGCGGCGAGCCCCTACAATGAGCAGTTCTTC.

The J gene is TRBJ1-1, the V gene TRBV11-2; D remains ambiguous. V was trimmed by 5 bases and J by 0 bases, leaving 16 bases between them. The CDR3 totals 16 residues. From germline, CDR1 is SGHAT and CDR2 FQNNGV. The CDR3 sequence is CASSPRAAHVNTEAFF. The DNA of the CDR3 is TGTGCCAGCAGCCCGCGGGCGGCTCATGTGAACACTGAAGCTTTCTTT.

This rearrangement joins TRBV15 to TRBJ2-7, with TRBD2 matching over 7 bases. J lost 0 bases, V lost 2 bases, and 10 bases had no gene match. The germline gives CDR1 LNHNV, CDR2 YYDKDF (reference sequence). This CDR3 is 17 amino acids long. Here the CDR3 reads CATSRLLSGESSYEQYF. The CDR3 DNA reads as TGTGCCACCAGCAGACTTCTCAGCGGGGAAAGCTCCTACGAGCAGTACTTC.

The chain links TRBV9 to TRBJ2-2; 7 bases fit TRBD1. The CDR3 sequence is 17 residues long. Germline V CDR1 and CDR2: SGDLS, YYNGEE. V shed 0 bases and J 4 bases; nucleotides not matched to a gene: 9. In nucleotides, the CDR3 is TGTGCCAGCAGCGTAGCTACCGGGACAGAGATCACCGGGGAGCTGTTTTTT. Translated: CASSVATGTEITGELFF.

The V gene is TRBV7-8, the J gene TRBJ2-2; D gene uncertain. Trimming shortened V by 4 bases and J by 5 bases, and 14 bases separated the two germline ends. This CDR3 region has 15 residues. Germline V gene sequence: CDR1 SGHVS, CDR2 FQNEAQ. CDR3 region: CASSSYTARTGELFF. CDR3 nucleotide sequence: TGTGCCAGCAGCTCGTATACTGCGAGAACCGGGGAGCTGTTTTTT.

V gene TRBV9 combines with J gene TRBJ2-5; weak D call: TRBD2 (5 bases). Germline CDR1 SGDLS, CDR2 YYNGEE. This CDR3 has 13 amino acids. The V and J ends lost 3 bases and 3 bases respectively, with 9 bases between them. CDR3 DNA sequence: TGTGCCAGCAGCGCAATGAGGGAAGAGACCCAGTACTTC. Its translation: CASSAMREETQYF.

This chain connects TRBV7-9 to TRBJ1-2, with D possibly matching TRBD1 (5 bases). Trimming shortened V by 5 bases and J by 2 bases, and 15 bases separated the two germline ends. The length of the CDR3 is 15 residues. Germline CDR1 and CDR2: SEHNR and FQNEAQ (reference sequence). CDR3: CASSEGFDLNYGYTF. In nucleotides, the CDR3 is TGTGCCAGCAGCGAGGGGTTTGACCTCAACTATGGCTACACCTTC.

The chain joins TRBV25-1 to TRBJ1-1; D gene uncertain. This CDR3 spans 17 amino acids. Trimming left V 2 bases short and J 0 bases short, with 16 bases between. The germline gives CDR1 MGHDK, CDR2 SYGVNS. CDR3 in amino acids: CASSERSVGFMNTEAFF. As DNA, the CDR3 is TGTGCCAGCAGTGAAAGATCAGTTGGATTTATGAACACTGAAGCTTTCTTT.

This clone was recorded once. As DNA, the CDR3 is TGTGCCACCAACCGGGAGGGCCAAGGCGAGCAGTACTTC. Translating it yields CATNREGQGEQYF. V and J are TRBV15 and TRBJ2-7; 8 bases align to TRBD2. The CDR3 length is 13 residues. V lost 7 bases and J lost 6; bases outside the gene matches: 8. Germline lookup yields CDR1 LNHNV and CDR2 YYDKDF (reference sequence).

The chain uses TRBV2 and TRBJ1-1, with a weak D call TRBD1 (6 bases). The CDR3 has 13 amino acids. The ends were cut back, 8 bases at V and 8 bases at J, with 18 bases in the middle. Germline assignment: CDR1 SNHLY and CDR2 FYNNEI. The CDR3 DNA is TGTGCCAGCTTTCGCCCTTACGGGGGCGAAGCTTTCTTT. It codes for CASFRPYGGEAFF.